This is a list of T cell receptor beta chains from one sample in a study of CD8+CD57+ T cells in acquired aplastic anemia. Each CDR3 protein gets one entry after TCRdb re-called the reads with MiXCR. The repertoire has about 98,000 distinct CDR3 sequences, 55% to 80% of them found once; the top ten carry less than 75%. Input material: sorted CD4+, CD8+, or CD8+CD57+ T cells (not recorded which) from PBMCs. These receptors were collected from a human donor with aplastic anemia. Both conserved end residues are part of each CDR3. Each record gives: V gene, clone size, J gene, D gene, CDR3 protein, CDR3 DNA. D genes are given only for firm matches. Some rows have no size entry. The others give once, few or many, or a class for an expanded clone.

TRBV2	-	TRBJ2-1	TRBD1	CASSEGRGHNEQFF	TGTGCCAGCAGTGAGGGCAGGGGGCACAATGAGCAGTTCTTC
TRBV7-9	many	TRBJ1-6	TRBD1	CASSLDSGGSPLHF	TGTGCCAGCAGCTTAGATTCAGGGGGTTCACCCCTCCACTTT
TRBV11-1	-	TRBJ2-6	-	CASSSDPTRGIGANVLTF	TGTGCCAGCAGCTCAGACCCTACGAGGGGGATTGGGGCCAACGTCCTGACTTTC
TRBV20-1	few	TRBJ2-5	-	CSAASDRTEQETQYF	TGCAGTGCAGCGAGCGACCGAACGGAGCAAGAGACCCAGTACTTC
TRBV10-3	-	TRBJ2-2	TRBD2	CAISREGGGELFF	TGTGCCATATCGCGGGAGGGCGGCGGGGAGCTGTTTTTT
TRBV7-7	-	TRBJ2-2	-	CASSSNGVELFF	TGTGCTAGCAGCTCCAACGGCGTGGAGCTGTTTTTT
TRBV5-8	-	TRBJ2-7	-	CASNGRRLSEQYF	TGTGCCAGCAACGGACGTAGGCTAAGCGAGCAGTACTTC
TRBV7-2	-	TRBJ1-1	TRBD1	CASSPDRGQEAFF	TGTGCCAGCAGCCCCGACAGGGGGCAAGAAGCTTTCTTT
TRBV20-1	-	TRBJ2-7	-	CSARDGQGYDEQYF	TGCAGTGCTAGAGATGGGCAGGGGTACGACGAGCAGTACTTC
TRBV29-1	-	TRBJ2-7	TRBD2	CSVKLGLAGDFYEQYF	TGCAGCGTCAAACTGGGGCTAGCGGGAGATTTCTACGAGCAGTACTTC
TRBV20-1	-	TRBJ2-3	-	CSARVPLTDTQYF	TGCAGTGCTAGAGTTCCCCTCACAGATACGCAGTATTTT
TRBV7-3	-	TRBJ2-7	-	CASSLGAKGEQYF	TGTGCCAGCAGCTTAGGGGCGAAGGGCGAGCAGTACTTC
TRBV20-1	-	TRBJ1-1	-	CSAPTGRVNTEAFF	TGCAGTGCACCGACTGGACGGGTGAACACTGAAGCTTTCTTT
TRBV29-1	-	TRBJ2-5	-	CSVGGQETQYF	TGCAGCGTTGGAGGGCAAGAGACCCAGTACTTC
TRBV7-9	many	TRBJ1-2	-	CASSLVLSAGHYGYTF	TGTGCCAGCAGCTTAGTCCTGTCGGCGGGACACTATGGCTACACCTTC
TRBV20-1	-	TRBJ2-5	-	CSARLTRTRLIQETQYF	TGCAGTGCTAGATTGACTCGGACAAGGCTGATCCAAGAGACCCAGTACTTC
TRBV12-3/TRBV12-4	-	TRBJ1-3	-	CASSLGNSWAGNTIYF	TGTGCCAGCAGTTTAGGCAACAGTTGGGCTGGAAACACCATATATTTT
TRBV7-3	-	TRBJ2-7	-	CASSLANDHEQYF	TGTGCCAGCAGCTTAGCGAACGACCACGAGCAGTACTTC
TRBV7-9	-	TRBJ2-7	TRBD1	CASSLGQGGLEQYF	TGTGCCAGCAGTTTGGGACAGGGAGGCCTCGAGCAGTACTTC
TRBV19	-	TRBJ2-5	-	CASSNYEAGETQYF	TGTGCCAGTAGTAACTACGAGGCTGGAGAGACCCAGTACTTC
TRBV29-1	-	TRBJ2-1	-	CSVAGTVNYNEQFF	TGCAGCGTTGCCGGGACGGTTAACTACAATGAGCAGTTCTTC
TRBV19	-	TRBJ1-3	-	CASSILTGGGNTIYF	TGTGCCAGTAGTATCCTAACGGGGGGCGGAAACACCATATATTTT
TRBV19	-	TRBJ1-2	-	CASWGQGYGYTF	TGTGCCAGTTGGGGCCAGGGTTATGGCTACACCTTC
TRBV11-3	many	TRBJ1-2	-	CASSKRTKPGYTF	TGTGCCAGCAGCAAAAGGACTAAACCGGGCTACACCTTC
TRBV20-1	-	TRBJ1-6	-	CSAGGGSYNSPLHF	TGCAGTGCGGGTGGGGGCTCCTATAATTCACCCCTCCACTTT
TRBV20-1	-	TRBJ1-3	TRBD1	CSARDSGRGPGNTIYF	TGCAGTGCTAGAGATTCCGGCAGGGGGCCAGGAAACACCATATATTTT
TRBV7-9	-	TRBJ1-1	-	CASSLARSEAFF	TGTGCCAGCAGCTTAGCGAGGAGTGAAGCTTTCTTT
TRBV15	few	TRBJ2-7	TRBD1	CATSSGTRGLYEQYF	TGTGCCACCAGCAGCGGGACAAGGGGGCTCTACGAGCAGTACTTC
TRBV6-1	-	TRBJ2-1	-	CASSEIGEPGNEQFF	TGTGCCAGCAGTGAAATCGGGGAGCCTGGCAATGAGCAGTTCTTC
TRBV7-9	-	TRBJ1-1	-	CATAAAGAFF	TGTGCCACCGCAGCGGCGGGAGCTTTCTTT